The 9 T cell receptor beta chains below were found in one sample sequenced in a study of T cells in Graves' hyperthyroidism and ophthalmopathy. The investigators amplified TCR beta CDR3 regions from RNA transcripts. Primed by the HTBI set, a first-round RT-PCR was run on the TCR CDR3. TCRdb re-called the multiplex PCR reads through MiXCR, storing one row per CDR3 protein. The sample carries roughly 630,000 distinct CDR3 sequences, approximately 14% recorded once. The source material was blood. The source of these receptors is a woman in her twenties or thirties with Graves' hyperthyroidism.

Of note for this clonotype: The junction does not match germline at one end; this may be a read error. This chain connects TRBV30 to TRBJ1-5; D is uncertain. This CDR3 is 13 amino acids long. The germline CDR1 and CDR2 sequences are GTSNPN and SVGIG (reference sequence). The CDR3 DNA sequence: TGTGCCTGGAGTGTACGGGGTGATCAGCCCCAGCGTTTT. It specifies CAWSVRGDQPQRF.

This CDR3 reads CASSYGLWGMSSTGELFF. The CDR3 DNA follows: TGTGCCAGCAGTTACGGGCTTTGGGGGATGTCCAGCACCGGGGAGCTGTTTTTT. This chain uses TRBV6-5 with TRBJ2-2; perhaps D is TRBD1 or TRBD2 (5 bases each). This CDR3 is 18 amino acids long. V was cut by 2 bases and J by 4 bases, with 20 bases left in between. Per germline, CDR1 MNHEY and CDR2 SVGAGI.

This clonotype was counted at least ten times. The chain's CDR3 is CASSRREEDGYTF. Here the CDR3 DNA reads TGTGCCAGCAGCCGACGGGAGGAGGATGGCTACACCTTC. This chain connects TRBV3-1 to TRBJ1-2; D is ambiguous. Germline CDR1 and CDR2: LGHDT and YNNKEL (reference sequence). V was trimmed by 4 bases and J by 6 bases, leaving 12 bases between them. The CDR3 spans 13 residues. Drawing the rest from reference TRBV3-1 and TRBJ1-2, the complete variable domain is DTAVSQTPKYLVTQMGNDKSIKCEQNLGHDTMYWYKQDSKKFLKIMFSYNNKELIINETVPNRFSPKSPDKAHLNLHINSLELGDSAVYFCASSRREEDGYTFGSGTRLTVV.

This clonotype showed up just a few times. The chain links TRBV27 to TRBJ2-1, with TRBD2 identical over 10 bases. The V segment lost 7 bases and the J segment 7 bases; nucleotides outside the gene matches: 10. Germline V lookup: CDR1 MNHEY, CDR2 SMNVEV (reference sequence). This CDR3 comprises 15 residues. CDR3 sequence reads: CASKPLAGNPNEQFF. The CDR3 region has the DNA TGTGCCAGCAAACCACTAGCGGGAAATCCGAATGAGCAGTTCTTC.

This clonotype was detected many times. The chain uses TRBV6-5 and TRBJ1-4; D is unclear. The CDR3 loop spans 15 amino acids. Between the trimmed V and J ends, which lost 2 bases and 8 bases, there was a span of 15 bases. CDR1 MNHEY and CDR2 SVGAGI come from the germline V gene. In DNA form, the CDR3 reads TGTGCCAGCAGTTACGGTCCGTCACCTGAGGAAAAACTGTTTTTT. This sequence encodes CASSYGPSPEEKLFF.

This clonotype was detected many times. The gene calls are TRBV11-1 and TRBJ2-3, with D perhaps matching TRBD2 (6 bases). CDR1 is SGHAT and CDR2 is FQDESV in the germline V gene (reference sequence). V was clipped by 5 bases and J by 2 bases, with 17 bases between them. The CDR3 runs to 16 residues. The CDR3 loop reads CASSTVDGRTTDTQYF. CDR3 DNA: TGTGCCAGCAGCACAGTTGACGGGAGAACCACAGATACGCAGTATTTT. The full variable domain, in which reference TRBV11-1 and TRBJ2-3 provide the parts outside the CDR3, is EAEVAQSPRYKITEKSQAVAFWCDPISGHATLYWYRQILGQGPELLVQFQDESVVDDSQLPKDRFSAERLKGVDSTLKIQPAELGDSAMYLCASSTVDGRTTDTQYFGPGTRLTVL.

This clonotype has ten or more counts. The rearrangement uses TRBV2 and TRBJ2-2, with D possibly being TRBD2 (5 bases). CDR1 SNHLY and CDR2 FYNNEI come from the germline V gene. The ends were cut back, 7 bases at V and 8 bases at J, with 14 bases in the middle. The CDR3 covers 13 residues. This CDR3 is CASMGARGGELFF. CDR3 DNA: TGTGCCAGCATGGGTGCCAGAGGGGGGGAGCTGTTTTTT.

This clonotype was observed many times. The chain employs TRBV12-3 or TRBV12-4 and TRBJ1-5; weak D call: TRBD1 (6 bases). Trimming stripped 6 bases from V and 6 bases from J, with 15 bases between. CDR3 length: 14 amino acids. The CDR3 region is CASSPRDMAQPQHF. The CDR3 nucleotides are TGTGCCAGCAGCCCCCGGGACATGGCTCAGCCCCAGCATTTT.

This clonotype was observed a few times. CDR3 protein: CASSSVTSGSLGYNEQFF. CDR3 nucleotides: TGTGCCAGCAGCTCCGTGACTAGCGGGAGTCTTGGGTACAATGAGCAGTTCTTC. The chain has TRBV7-9 and TRBJ2-1; 12 positions agree with TRBD2. Germline CDR1 SEHNR, CDR2 FQNEAQ (reference sequence). This CDR3 spans 18 amino acids. The J segment lost 4 bases and the V segment lost 4 bases, leaving 11 bases of the junction unmatched.